One and the same sample provided the 3 T cell receptor beta chains below, sequenced in a study of cytomegalovirus exposure and HLA in healthy donors. 13 Jbeta primers and 60 Vbeta primers were used for the PCR. Profiling relied on immunoSEQ multiplex PCR, and the TCRdb table lists in-frame clones only, not all of them. The repertoire holds about 130,000 clones, with around 76% as singletons. Sequencing used PBMCs. The receptors stem from a woman aged 50 to 60 in good health and CMV-seronegative.

The count of this clone is one. The germline gene is not matched at one end of the junction; a read error may be the cause. V usage is TRBV28 and J usage is TRBJ1-2, with 7 bases matching TRBD1. The CDR3 has 14 amino acids. Germline CDR1 MDHEN, CDR2 SYDVKM. CDR3 region: CASSLRGGDYGYPF. Here the CDR3 DNA reads TGTGCCAGCAGTTTAAGAGGGGGCGACTATGGCTACCCCTTC.

The chain joins TRBV5-1 to TRBJ2-2; the D gene is possibly TRBD1 (6 bases). From germline, CDR1 is SGHRS and CDR2 YFSETQ. The CDR3 is 15 residues long. V lost 1 base to trimming and J lost 3 bases, with 10 bases between them. The CDR3 region is CASSLRTVHTGELFF. For the CDR3, the DNA is TGCGCCAGCAGCTTGCGGACAGTGCACACCGGGGAGCTGTTTTTT.

The chain links TRBV19 to TRBJ2-7; 9 positions agree with TRBD2. J was trimmed by 5 bases and V by 4 bases; bases with no gene match: 12. Germline V CDR1 and CDR2: LNHDA, SQIVND (reference sequence). The CDR3 spans 16 residues. This CDR3 is CASSKISGSSYNEQYF. For the CDR3, the DNA is TGTGCCAGTAGTAAAATTAGCGGGAGCTCCTACAACGAGCAGTACTTC.